This TCR beta chain comes out of a study of PD-1 blockade in classical Hodgkin lymphoma. General observations from the study: Why the repertoires differ is still unclear, perhaps disease activity or prior therapy. Newly diagnosed patients reportedly trailed healthy donors in baseline TCR diversity.

In the case of this clone: Its target is unknown.

Sample time point: cycle 4 day 1 (C4D1), after 5 to 7 weeks of nivolumab. In every patient, relapse followed autologous stem cell transplantation, while exposure to brentuximab vedotin differed. Complete response, partial response or progressive disease constituted the best response categories observed. Germline V lookup: CDR1 SGHVS, CDR2 FQNEAQ. The V gene lost 5 bases and the J gene lost 0 bases, with 13 bases spanning the gap. The CDR3 totals 15 residues. Libraries were prepared by immunoSEQ multiplex PCR; TCRdb keeps only in-frame clonotypes and omits some of them. The sample has about 33,000 clones; less than 75% are singletons.

The chain joins TRBV7-8 to TRBJ1-1; no definite D call. The sequencing here drew on peripheral blood mononuclear cells (PBMCs), taken before the fourth cycle of nivolumab. This receptor was obtained from a human donor with classical Hodgkin lymphoma. The CDR3 DNA sequence: TGTGCCAGCAGCCCAGAGACACAACTGAACACTGAAGCTTTCTTT. This translates into CASSPETQLNTEAFF.